This paragraph reports one T cell receptor (beta chain). Germline CDR1 SGHRS, CDR2 YFSETQ. This CDR3 has 16 residues. Trimming stripped 6 bases from V and 0 bases from J, with 18 bases between. This sample stems from a study of blood T cell repertoires in COVID-19. The data were produced by immunoSEQ multiplex PCR, yet TCRdb's version contains in-frame clones alone and is incomplete. The table includes over 100,000 clones, approximately 80% detected once. The V gene is TRBV5-1, the J gene TRBJ1-1; no definite D call. The sequence derives from a woman at least 80 years old with active or convalescent COVID-19. Sequenced sample: peripheral blood. The CDR3 loop reads CASTPGMGALNTEAFF. The CDR3, as DNA: TGCGCCAGCACCCCTGGCATGGGAGCCTTGAACACTGAAGCTTTCTTT.